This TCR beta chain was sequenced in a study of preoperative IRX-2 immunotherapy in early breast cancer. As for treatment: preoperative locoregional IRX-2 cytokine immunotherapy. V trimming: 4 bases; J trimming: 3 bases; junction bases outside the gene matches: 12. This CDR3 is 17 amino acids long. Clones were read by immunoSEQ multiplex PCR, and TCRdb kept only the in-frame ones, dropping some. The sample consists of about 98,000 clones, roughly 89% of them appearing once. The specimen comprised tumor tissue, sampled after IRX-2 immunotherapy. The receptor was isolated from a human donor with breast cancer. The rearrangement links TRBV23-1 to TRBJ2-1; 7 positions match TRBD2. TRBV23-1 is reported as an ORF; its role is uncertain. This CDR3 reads CASSLWREKFLYNEQFF. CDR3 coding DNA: TGCGCCAGCAGTCTTTGGCGGGAGAAGTTTCTCTACAATGAGCAGTTCTTC.